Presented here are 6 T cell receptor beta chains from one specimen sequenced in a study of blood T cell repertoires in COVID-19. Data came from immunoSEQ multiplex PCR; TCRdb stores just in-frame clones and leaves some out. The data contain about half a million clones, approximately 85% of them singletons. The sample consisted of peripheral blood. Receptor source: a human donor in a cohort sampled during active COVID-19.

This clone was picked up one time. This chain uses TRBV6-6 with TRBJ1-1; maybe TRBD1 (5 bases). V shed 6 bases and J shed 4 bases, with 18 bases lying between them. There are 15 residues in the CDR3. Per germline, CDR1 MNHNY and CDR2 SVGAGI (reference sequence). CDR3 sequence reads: CASSPPGEGSTEAFF. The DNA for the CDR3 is TGTGCCAGCAGCCCTCCCGGGGAGGGGAGCACTGAAGCTTTCTTT.

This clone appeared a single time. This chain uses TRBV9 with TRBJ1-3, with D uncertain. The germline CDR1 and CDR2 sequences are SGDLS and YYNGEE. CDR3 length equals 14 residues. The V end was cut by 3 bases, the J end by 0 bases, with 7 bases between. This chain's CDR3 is CASSGGRSGNTIYF. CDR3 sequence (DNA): TGTGCCAGCAGCGGCGGTCGCTCTGGAAACACCATATATTTT.

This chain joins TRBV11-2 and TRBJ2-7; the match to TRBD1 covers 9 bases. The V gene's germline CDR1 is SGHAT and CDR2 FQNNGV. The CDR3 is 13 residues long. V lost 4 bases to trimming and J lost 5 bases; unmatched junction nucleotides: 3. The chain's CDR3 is CASSWGQGNEQYF. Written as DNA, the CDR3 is TGTGCCAGCAGCTGGGGACAGGGTAACGAGCAGTACTTC.

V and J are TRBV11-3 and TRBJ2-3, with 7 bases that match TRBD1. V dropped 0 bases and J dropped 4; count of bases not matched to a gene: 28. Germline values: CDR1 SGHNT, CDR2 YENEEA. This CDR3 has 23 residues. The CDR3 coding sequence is TGTGCCAGCAGCTTAGATAATGGCGCGTTTCGCTGGGACGACAGGGTATGGGCAGATACGCAGTATTTT. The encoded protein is CASSLDNGAFRWDDRVWADTQYF.

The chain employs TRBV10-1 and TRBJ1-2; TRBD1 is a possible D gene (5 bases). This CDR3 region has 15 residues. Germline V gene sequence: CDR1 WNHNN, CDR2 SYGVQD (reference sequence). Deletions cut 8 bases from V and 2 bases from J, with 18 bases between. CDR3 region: CASPGSGIGNYGYTF. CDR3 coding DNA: TGCGCCAGCCCAGGGTCAGGGATAGGGAACTATGGCTACACCTTC.

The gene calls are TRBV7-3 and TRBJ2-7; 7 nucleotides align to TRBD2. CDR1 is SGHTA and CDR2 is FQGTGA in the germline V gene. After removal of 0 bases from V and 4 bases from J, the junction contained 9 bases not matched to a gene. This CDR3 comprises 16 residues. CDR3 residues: CASSLTGPSGVYEQYF. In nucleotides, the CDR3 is TGTGCCAGCAGCTTAACGGGACCAAGCGGGGTTTACGAGCAGTACTTC. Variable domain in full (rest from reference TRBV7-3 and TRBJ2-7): GAGVSQTPSNKVTEKGKYVELRCDPISGHTALYWYRQSLGQGPEFLIYFQGTGAADDSGLPNDRFFAVRPEGSVSTLKIQRTERGDSAVYLCASSLTGPSGVYEQYFGPGTRLTVT.